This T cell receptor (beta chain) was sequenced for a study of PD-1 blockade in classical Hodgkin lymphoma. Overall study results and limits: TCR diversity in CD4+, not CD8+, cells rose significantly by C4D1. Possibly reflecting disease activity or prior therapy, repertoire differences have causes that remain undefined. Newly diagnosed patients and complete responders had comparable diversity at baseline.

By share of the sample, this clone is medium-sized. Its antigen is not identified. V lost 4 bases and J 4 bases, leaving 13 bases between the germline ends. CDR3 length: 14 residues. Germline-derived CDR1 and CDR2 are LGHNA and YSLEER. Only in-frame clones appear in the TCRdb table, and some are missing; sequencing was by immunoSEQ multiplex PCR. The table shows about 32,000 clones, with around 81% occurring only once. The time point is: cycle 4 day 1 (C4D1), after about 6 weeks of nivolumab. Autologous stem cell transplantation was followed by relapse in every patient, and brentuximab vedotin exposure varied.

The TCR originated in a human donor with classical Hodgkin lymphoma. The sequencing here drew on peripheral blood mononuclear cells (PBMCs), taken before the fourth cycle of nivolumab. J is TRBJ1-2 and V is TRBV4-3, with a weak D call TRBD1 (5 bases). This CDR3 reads CASSPGTDSYGYTF. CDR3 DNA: TGCGCCAGCAGCCCAGGGACGGACTCCTATGGCTACACCTTC.